Detailed here is one T cell receptor (beta chain). The target antigen is unknown. The entry originates in a study of long-term antiretroviral therapy in people with HIV. Study observations and caveats: Clonotypes expanded prior to ART showed repertoire dominance at all sampled time points. Whereas controls had wider CDR3 length ranges, HIV repertoires had narrower ones. Despite increasing after ART, diversity remained lower than that of transplant donor controls.

Running of the v3.0 immunoSEQ assay took place at survey level. The protocol was immunoSEQ multiplex PCR, while the TCRdb copy is restricted to in-frame clones and leaves out a portion. The sample has more than 20,000 clones; around 82% are singletons. Only United States sites treated participants with HIV. Germline-derived CDR1 and CDR2 are ENHRY and SYGVKD. The CDR3 is made up of 19 amino acids. The V and J ends lost 0 bases and 0 bases, in that order; junction bases with no gene match: 9. The receptor's source is a man between 40 and 49 years old with HIV. The V gene is TRBV10-3, the J gene TRBJ2-5; 11 bases fit TRBD2. Sequences were derived from unsorted PBMCs, sampled 2.3 to 2.5 years after starting antiretroviral therapy. The CDR3 nucleotides are TGTGCCATCAGTGAGTCACGACTAGCGGGGAGTCCCAACCAAGAGACCCAGTACTTC. Its translation is CAISESRLAGSPNQETQYF.